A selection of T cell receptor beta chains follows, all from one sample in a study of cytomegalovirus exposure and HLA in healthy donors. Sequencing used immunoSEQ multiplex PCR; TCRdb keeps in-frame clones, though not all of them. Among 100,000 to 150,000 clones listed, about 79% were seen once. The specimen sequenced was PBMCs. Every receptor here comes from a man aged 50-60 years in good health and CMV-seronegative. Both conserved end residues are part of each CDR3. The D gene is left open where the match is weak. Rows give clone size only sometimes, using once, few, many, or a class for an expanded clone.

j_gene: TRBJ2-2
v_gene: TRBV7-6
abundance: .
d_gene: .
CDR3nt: TGTGCCAGCAGCTTAAAAGCGCTAGCGACGGGCACCGGGGAGCTGTTTTTT
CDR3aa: CASSLKALATGTGELFF

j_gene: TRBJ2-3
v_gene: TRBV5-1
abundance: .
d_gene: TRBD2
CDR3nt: TGCGCCAGCACCTTTACTAGCGGCACAGATACGCAGTATTTT
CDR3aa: CASTFTSGTDTQYF

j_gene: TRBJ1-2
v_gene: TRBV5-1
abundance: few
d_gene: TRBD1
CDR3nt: TGCGCCAGCAGCTTAAACAGGGGGCCGGGAAACTATGGCTACACCTTC
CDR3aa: CASSLNRGPGNYGYTF

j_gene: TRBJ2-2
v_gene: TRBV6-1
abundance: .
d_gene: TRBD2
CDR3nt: TGTGCCAGCAGTGAGGGGAGGGTTGGCACCGGGGAGCTGTTTTTT
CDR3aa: CASSEGRVGTGELFF

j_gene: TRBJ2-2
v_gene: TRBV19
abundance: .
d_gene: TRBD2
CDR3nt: TGTGCCAGTAGTATTATCGGACTAGCGGGGAACACCGGGGAGCTGTTTTTT
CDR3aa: CASSIIGLAGNTGELFF

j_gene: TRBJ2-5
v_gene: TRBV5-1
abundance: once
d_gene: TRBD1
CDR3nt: TGCGCCAGCTACTTTAATCCGGGACAGGAGCAAGAGACCCAGTACTTC
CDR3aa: CASYFNPGQEQETQYF

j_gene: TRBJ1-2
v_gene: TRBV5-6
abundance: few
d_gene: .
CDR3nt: TGTGCCAGCAGCTTGTCTAGGAGGGTAGCGGACTACACCTTC
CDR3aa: CASSLSRRVADYTF

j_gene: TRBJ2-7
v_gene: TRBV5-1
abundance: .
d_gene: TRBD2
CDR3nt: TGCGCCAGCAGCTTGGATGGCGTAGCGGGGCGGGAAGAGCAGTACTTC
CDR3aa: CASSLDGVAGREEQYF

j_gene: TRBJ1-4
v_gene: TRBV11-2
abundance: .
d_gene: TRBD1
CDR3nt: TGTGCCAGCAGCTTAAGACAGGGTACATGGGGAACTAATGAAAAACTGTTTTTT
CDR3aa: CASSLRQGTWGTNEKLFF

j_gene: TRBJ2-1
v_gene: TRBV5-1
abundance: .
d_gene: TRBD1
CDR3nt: TGCGCCAGCAGCTTGGACAGGGGCTACCTCAATGAGCAGTTCTTC
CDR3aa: CASSLDRGYLNEQFF

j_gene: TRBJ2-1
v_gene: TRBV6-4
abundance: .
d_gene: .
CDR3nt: TGTGCCAGCAGCGTGGGCAGGGAAAATGAGCAGTTCTTC
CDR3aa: CASSVGRENEQFF

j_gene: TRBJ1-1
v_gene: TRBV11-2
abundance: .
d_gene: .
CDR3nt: TGTGCCAGCAGTCCTATATTAGAAGCTTTCTTT
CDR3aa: CASSPILEAFF

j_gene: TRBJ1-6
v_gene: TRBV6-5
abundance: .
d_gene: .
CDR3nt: TGTGCCAGCAGTTACTCGAATAGGGAGGATTCACCCCTCCACTTT
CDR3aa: CASSYSNREDSPLHF

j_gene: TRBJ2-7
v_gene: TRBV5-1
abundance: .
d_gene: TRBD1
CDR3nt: TGCGCCAGCAGCGATCGAGAGGACAGGTTCTCCTACGAGCAGTACTTC
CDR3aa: CASSDREDRFSYEQYF

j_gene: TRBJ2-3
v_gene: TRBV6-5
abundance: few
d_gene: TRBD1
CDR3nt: TGTGCCAGCAGTAACAGGGACAGGGGGGATACGCAGTATTTT
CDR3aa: CASSNRDRGDTQYF

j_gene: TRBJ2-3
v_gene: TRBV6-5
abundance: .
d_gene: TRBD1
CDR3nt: TGTGCCAGCAGGGGGGACAGCGCATGGGGGGATACGCAGTATTTT
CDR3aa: CASRGDSAWGDTQYF

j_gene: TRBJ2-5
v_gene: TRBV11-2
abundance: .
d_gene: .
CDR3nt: TGTGCCAGCAGCCCCGGAGTGGCGTACCAAGAGACCCAGTACTTC
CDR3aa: CASSPGVAYQETQYF

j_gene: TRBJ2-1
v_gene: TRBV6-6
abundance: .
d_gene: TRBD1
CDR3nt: TGTGCCAGCAGTTACGAGGGACAGGACAATGAGCAGTTCTTC
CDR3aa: CASSYEGQDNEQFF

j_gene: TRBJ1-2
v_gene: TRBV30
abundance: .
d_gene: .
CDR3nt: TGTGCCTGGAGTACTAACCGGAGGGGCTACACCTTC
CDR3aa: CAWSTNRRGYTF

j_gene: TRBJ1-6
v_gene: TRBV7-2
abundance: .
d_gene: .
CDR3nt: TGTGCCAGCAGCCTACGCCCCCGGGGGACTTCACCCCTCCACTTT
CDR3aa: CASSLRPRGTSPLHF

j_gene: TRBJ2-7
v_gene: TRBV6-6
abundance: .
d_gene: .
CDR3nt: TGTGCCAGCAGTCGGGACACCTACGAGCAGTACTTC
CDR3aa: CASSRDTYEQYF

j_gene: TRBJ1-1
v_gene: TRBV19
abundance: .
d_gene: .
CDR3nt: TGTGCCAGTAGCCCAGGGCGCAGGGGAGAAGCTTTCTTT
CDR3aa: CASSPGRRGEAFF

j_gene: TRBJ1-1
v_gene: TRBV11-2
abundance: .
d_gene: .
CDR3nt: TGTGCCAGCAGCTTAGATACTACTAAGGCTGAAGCTTTCTTT
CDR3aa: CASSLDTTKAEAFF

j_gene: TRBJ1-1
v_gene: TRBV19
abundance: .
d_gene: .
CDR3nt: TGTGCCAGCCGTCTGGACAATTCGAACACTGAAGCTTTCTTT
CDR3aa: CASRLDNSNTEAFF

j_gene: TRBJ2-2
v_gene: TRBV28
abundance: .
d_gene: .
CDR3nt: TGTGCCAGCAGCCCCCTGGAGGCTCGGGACTCCGGGGAGCTGTTTTTT
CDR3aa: CASSPLEARDSGELFF

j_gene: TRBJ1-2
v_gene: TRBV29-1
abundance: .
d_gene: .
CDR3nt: TGCAGCGTTGATTCCTCGGGGTCGGATCGTGGCTACACCTTC
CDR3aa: CSVDSSGSDRGYTF

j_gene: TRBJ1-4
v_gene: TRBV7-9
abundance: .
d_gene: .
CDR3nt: TGTGCCAGCAGCCTCCAGGGGGAAAAACTGTTTTTT
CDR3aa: CASSLQGEKLFF

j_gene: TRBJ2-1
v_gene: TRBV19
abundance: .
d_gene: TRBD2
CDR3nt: TGTGCCAGTAGTATATTAGCGGGGGGGCTTTGGTACAATGAGCAGTTCTTC
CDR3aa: CASSILAGGLWYNEQFF

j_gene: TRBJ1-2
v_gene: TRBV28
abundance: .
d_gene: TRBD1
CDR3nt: TGTGCCAGCAGTTTGACAGGGGGCCGCTATGGCTACACCTTC
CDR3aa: CASSLTGGRYGYTF

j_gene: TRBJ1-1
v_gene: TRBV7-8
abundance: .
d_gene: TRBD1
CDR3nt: TGTGCCAGCAGCTTAGCGCAGGGGACAGGGGGCGCTTGGACTGAAGCTTTCTTT
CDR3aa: CASSLAQGTGGAWTEAFF

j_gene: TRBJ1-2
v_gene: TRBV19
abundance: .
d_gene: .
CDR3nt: TGTGCCAGTAGTATAGGTCGGGGGAAGGATGGCTACACCTTC
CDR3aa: CASSIGRGKDGYTF

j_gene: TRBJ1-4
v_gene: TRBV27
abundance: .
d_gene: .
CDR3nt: TGTGCCAGCGCGGGATCAGGGTGGGAAAAACTGTTTTTT
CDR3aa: CASAGSGWEKLFF

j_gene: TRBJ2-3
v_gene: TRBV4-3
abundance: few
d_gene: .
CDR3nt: TGCGCCAGCAGCCAAGATGGCAGGGGAGATACGCAGTATTTT
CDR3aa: CASSQDGRGDTQYF

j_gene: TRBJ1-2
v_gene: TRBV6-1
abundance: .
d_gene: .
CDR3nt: TGTGCCAGCAGTCCCTTGAGCCCGGTGAACTATGGCTACACCTTC
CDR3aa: CASSPLSPVNYGYTF

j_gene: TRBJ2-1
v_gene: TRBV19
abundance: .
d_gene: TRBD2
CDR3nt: TGTGCCAGTAGTATAGATTTAGCGGGGGGGCCAAATGAGCAGTTCTTC
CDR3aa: CASSIDLAGGPNEQFF

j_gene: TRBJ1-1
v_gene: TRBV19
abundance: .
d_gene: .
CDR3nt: TGTGCCAGTAGTATAGTAGGGGACACTGAAGCTTTCTTT
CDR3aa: CASSIVGDTEAFF

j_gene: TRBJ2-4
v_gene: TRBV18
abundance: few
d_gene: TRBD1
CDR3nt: TGTGCCAGCTCGAATACCGGGACAGAAAAAAACATTCAGTACTTC
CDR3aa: CASSNTGTEKNIQYF

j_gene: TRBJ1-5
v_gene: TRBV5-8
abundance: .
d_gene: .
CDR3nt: TGTGCCAGCAGCTGGAGGGTGGGGCCAGATAGCAATCAGCCCCAGCATTTT
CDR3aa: CASSWRVGPDSNQPQHF

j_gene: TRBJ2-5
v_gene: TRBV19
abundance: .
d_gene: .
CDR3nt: TGTGCCAGTAGTACGGCCGGGGAGACCCAGTACTTC
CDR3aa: CASSTAGETQYF

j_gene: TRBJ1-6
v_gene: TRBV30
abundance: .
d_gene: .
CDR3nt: TGTGCCTGGAGCGACTTGCGGGTGTCACCCCTCCACTTT
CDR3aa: CAWSDLRVSPLHF

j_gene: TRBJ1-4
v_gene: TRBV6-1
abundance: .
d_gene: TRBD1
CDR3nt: TGTGCCAGCAGTGAAGGGGACAGGTTTAATGAAAAACTGTTTTTT
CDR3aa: CASSEGDRFNEKLFF

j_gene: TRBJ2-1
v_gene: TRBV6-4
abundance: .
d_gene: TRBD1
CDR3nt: TGTGCCAGCAGTGAGGTCCCGGGACAGGGTTTCGATGAGCAGTTCTTC
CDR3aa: CASSEVPGQGFDEQFF

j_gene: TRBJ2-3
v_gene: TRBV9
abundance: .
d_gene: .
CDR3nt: TGTGCCAGCAGCGCCAGACCGGGGGTCTATACTACTGCCACAGATACGCAGTATTTT
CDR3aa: CASSARPGVYTTATDTQYF

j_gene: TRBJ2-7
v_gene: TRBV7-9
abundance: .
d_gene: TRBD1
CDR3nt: TGTGCCAGCAGCTTACCAGACAGGGGGCTAACAAGCCCCTACGAGCAGTACTTC
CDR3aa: CASSLPDRGLTSPYEQYF

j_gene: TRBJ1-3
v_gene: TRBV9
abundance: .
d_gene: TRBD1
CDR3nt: TGTGCCAGCAGCGCCGGACAGGGAACGAGAGGAAACACCATATATTTT
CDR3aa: CASSAGQGTRGNTIYF

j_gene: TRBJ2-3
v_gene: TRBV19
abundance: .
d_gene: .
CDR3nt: TGTGCCAGTAAGGCCAGGGGCACAGATACGCAGTATTTT
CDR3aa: CASKARGTDTQYF

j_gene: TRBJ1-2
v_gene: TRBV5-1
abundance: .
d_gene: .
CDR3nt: TGCGCCAGCAGCCCGCAGACAACGGCCTATGGCTACACCTTC
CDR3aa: CASSPQTTAYGYTF

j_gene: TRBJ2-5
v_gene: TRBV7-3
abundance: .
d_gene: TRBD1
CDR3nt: TGTGCCAGCAGCTTGGGGACAGGGGTCCAAGAGACCCAGTACTTC
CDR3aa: CASSLGTGVQETQYF